Listed below are T cell receptor beta chains from one sample, sequenced in a study of identical twins. TCRdb fed the 5' RACE reads into MiXCR, producing one record per CDR3 protein. This table has around 1.7 million distinct CDR3 sequences, less than 35% appearing once. Sequencing was performed on cord blood. These receptors all stem from a newborn girl in good health. Both conserved end residues are part of each CDR3.

13 | TRBJ1-5 | TRBV20-1 | CSARGQVGQPQHF
13 | TRBJ2-1 | TRBV6-5 | CASSYSSSYEQFF
11 | TRBJ1-1 | TRBV20-1 | CSGGRGAEAFF
14 | TRBJ1-6 | TRBV20-1 | CSAIQSSYNSPLHF
16 | TRBJ1-1 | TRBV27 | CASSLGYRELSTEAFF
15 | TRBJ2-7 | TRBV28 | CASSFYASGRLEQYF
13 | TRBJ2-5 | TRBV12-3/TRBV12-4 | CASSLGASSTQYF
14 | TRBJ1-1 | TRBV7-9 | CASSLGGQGNKAFF
16 | TRBJ2-7 | TRBV18 | CASSLAIQGIGYEQYF
13 | TRBJ1-2 | TRBV20-1 | CSPQVPRFYGYTF
18 | TRBJ2-6 | TRBV5-1 | CASSYLGPKNSGANVLTF
11 | TRBJ2-7 | TRBV20-1 | CSPREVYEQYF
14 | TRBJ2-5 | TRBV12-3/TRBV12-4 | CASSDLGDRATQYF
14 | TRBJ1-3 | TRBV28 | CASRVAGTGNTIYF
14 | TRBJ2-5 | TRBV6-1 | CASMGIGTVETQYF
15 | TRBJ1-2 | TRBV6-1 | CASSEAGTVRYGYTF
14 | TRBJ2-3 | TRBV6-5 | CDSSKDRGPDTQYF
11 | TRBJ1-2 | TRBV20-1 | CSARAGRGYTF
15 | TRBJ2-5 | TRBV5-1 | CASSRSAEIQETQYF
18 | TRBJ2-1 | TRBV4-2 | CASSQGVAGGPFYNEQFF
12 | TRBJ2-7 | TRBV20-1 | CSAPDSAYEQYF
21 | TRBJ2-3 | TRBV14 | CASSLPRTSGGRRRSTDTQYF
12 | TRBJ2-3 | TRBV2 | CASSGFPDTQYF
14 | TRBJ2-7 | TRBV6-1 | CASIRDRVSYEQYF
13 | TRBJ1-4 | TRBV30 | CAWSVLSHEKLFF
13 | TRBJ2-7 | TRBV9 | CASSVDYSYEQYF
15 | TRBJ2-7 | TRBV20-1 | CSARDWASGTYEQYF
14 | TRBJ2-5 | TRBV10-3 | CAIAGTSFQETQYF
17 | TRBJ2-7 | TRBV6-2/TRBV6-3 | CASSYRAPGGKFYEQYF
15 | TRBJ2-2 | TRBV12-3/TRBV12-4 | CASSPPGLASGELFF
16 | TRBJ2-7 | TRBV24-1 | CATSDPTSKDYNEQYF
13 | TRBJ2-6 | TRBV12-3/TRBV12-4 | CASGRAGANVLTF
17 | TRBJ2-1 | TRBV20-1 | CSARVHSGGAFHNEQFF
16 | TRBJ2-7 | TRBV10-3 | CAIGRGYPSVDYEQYF
17 | TRBJ2-1 | TRBV27 | CASSLSPSGISYNEQFF
14 | TRBJ2-1 | TRBV10-3 | CAISESERYNEQSF
11 | TRBJ1-1 | TRBV5-1 | CASSLGTEAFF
14 | TRBJ2-7 | TRBV12-3/TRBV12-4 | CASSSPRVRYEQYF
11 | TRBJ2-3 | TRBV2 | CASSGVDTQYF
14 | - | TRBV7-2 | CASSPPRQSYEQYF
16 | TRBJ1-1 | TRBV4-3 | CASSQDPGSMNTEAFF
15 | TRBJ2-7 | TRBV14 | CASSQDLPGFYEQYF
14 | TRBJ1-5 | TRBV6-5 | CASSSGTGIQPQHF
16 | TRBJ2-1 | TRBV5-1 | CASSFTAGGFSHEQFF
15 | TRBJ2-3 | TRBV2 | CASRKSTGGADRQYF
15 | TRBJ2-7 | TRBV29-1 | CSVEDRGLAQYEQYF
13 | TRBJ1-1 | TRBV14 | CASSRTKNTEAFF
13 | TRBJ2-7 | TRBV5-1 | CASSILVGYEQYF
14 | TRBJ2-7 | TRBV5-1 | CASRRDRGPYEQYF
14 | TRBJ1-2 | TRBV10-3 | CAISDKLSSYGYTF
15 | TRBJ2-7 | TRBV11-2 | CASSQPPSGSYEQYF
15 | TRBJ2-2 | TRBV24-1 | CATRPRGLDTGELFF